A single sample is the source of the 2 T cell receptor beta chains below, sequenced in a study of T cell changes during pregnancy in multiple sclerosis. Repertoires were generated with immunoSEQ multiplex PCR, while TCRdb's copy carries only in-frame clones and drops some. The repertoire holds more than 65,000 clones, 75% to 95% seen once, with 0.4% to 0.45% in the top ten. Specimen: CD4+ T cells from peripheral blood mononuclear cells, collected before pregnancy. The receptors derive from a female donor with multiple sclerosis, enrolled in a pregnancy study.

The J gene is TRBJ2-1, the V gene TRBV11-1, with no clear D. Germline lookup yields CDR1 SGHAT and CDR2 FQDESV (reference sequence). The CDR3 has 14 amino acids. V dropped 0 bases and J dropped 9 bases, with 12 bases sitting between them. DNA for the CDR3: TGTGCCAGCAGCTTAGCCCCTTCGCAGATTGAGCAGTTCTTC. This encodes CASSLAPSQIEQFF.

The chain links TRBV7-2 to TRBJ1-1; D call uncertain. The CDR3 sequence is 13 residues long. With 1 base removed from V and 3 bases from J, the gap between germline ends came to 6 bases. The germline CDR1 and CDR2 sequences are SGHTA and FQGNSA. The CDR3 loop reads CASSLGEDTEAFF. In DNA form, the CDR3 reads TGTGCCAGCAGCTTAGGTGAGGACACTGAAGCTTTCTTT. Drawing the rest from reference TRBV7-2 and TRBJ1-1, the complete variable domain is GAGVSQSPSNKVTEKGKDVELRCDPISGHTALYWYRQSLGQGLEFLIYFQGNSAPDKSGLPSDRFSAERTGGSVSTLTIQRTQQEDSAVYLCASSLGEDTEAFFGQGTRLTVV.